These 10 T cell receptor beta chains were sequenced from one sample in a study of cytomegalovirus exposure and HLA in healthy donors. With 60 Vbeta and 13 Jbeta primers, the PCR was carried out. The table came from immunoSEQ multiplex PCR; TCRdb's copy has only in-frame clones and leaves some out. The table has about 97,000 clones, 73% seen once. Material: PBMCs. These receptors came from a man in his forties in good health and CMV-seronegative.

The genes are TRBV6-6 and TRBJ2-5; TRBD2 agrees at 13 bases. Germline lookup yields CDR1 MNHNY and CDR2 SVGAGI (reference sequence). Unmatched junction bases numbered 9, after V lost 6 bases and J lost 5 bases. This CDR3 is 16 amino acids long. In DNA form, the CDR3 reads TGTGCCAGCAGCCTCGGACTAGCGGGGGCGGGGGAGACCCAGTACTTC. Its protein product is CASSLGLAGAGETQYF.

This clone appeared a few times. The chain carries TRBV2 and TRBJ2-2; D unresolved. Germline V gene sequence: CDR1 SNHLY, CDR2 FYNNEI. Trimming took 2 bases from V and 1 from J, leaving 8 bases between them. The CDR3 is 15 amino acids. CDR3 nucleotide sequence: TGTGCCAGCAGTGAATATGCAGAGAACACCGGGGAGCTGTTTTTT. Amino acid sequence: CASSEYAENTGELFF.

V is TRBV28 and J is TRBJ1-4, with 8 nucleotides matching TRBD1. The trim removed 6 bases at V and 8 bases at J, leaving 8 bases unmatched. CDR3 length equals 14 residues. Per the germline V gene, CDR1 is MDHEN and CDR2 is SYDVKM. The CDR3, as DNA: TGTGCCAGCAGCAGGACAGGGCTCCGCGAAAAACTGTTTTTT. The encoded protein is CASSRTGLREKLFF. The full variable domain, rest sourced from reference TRBV28 and TRBJ1-4, is DVKVTQSSRYLVKRTGEKVFLECVQDMDHENMFWYRQDPGLGLRLIYFSYDVKMKEKGDIPEGYSVSREKKERFSLILESASTNQTSMYLCASSRTGLREKLFFGSGTQLSVL.

This rearrangement joins TRBV2 to TRBJ2-7, with D possibly being TRBD2 (5 bases). Germline assignment: CDR1 SNHLY and CDR2 FYNNEI. Trimming shortened V by 2 bases and J by 3 bases, and 14 bases separated the two germline ends. This CDR3 has 15 residues. The CDR3 sequence: CASSEIGSAGYEQYF. The CDR3 coding sequence is TGTGCCAGCAGTGAAATAGGATCCGCGGGCTACGAGCAGTACTTC.

The V call is TRBV18, the J call TRBJ2-7, with D perhaps TRBD2 (7 bases). V was cut by 1 base and J by 0 bases, with 10 bases left in between. Germline assignment: CDR1 KGHSH and CDR2 LQKENI. This CDR3 has 15 amino acids. The CDR3 DNA reads TGTGCCAGCTCACCACGGGGGGGGCCCTCCTACGAGCAGTACTTC. Its translation is CASSPRGGPSYEQYF.

The CDR3 protein is CASSLVVGAKLFF. For the CDR3, the DNA is TGTGCCAGCAGCTTAGTTGTTGGGGCGAAACTGTTTTTT. V is TRBV7-9 and J is TRBJ1-4, with D possibly matching TRBD1 (5 bases). The CDR3 runs 13 residues. V lost 1 base and J lost 11, with 11 bases in between. The germline CDR1 and CDR2 sequences are SEHNR and FQNEAQ (reference sequence).

This chain connects TRBV9 to TRBJ2-1; D remains ambiguous. The CDR3 runs to 15 residues. Germline CDR1 SGDLS, CDR2 YYNGEE. V lost 4 bases to trimming and J lost 0 bases, with 11 bases between them. The CDR3 is CASSPLESSYNEQFF. CDR3 nucleotides: TGTGCCAGCAGCCCGCTTGAGAGCTCCTACAATGAGCAGTTCTTC. The full variable domain, in which reference TRBV9 and TRBJ2-1 provide the parts outside the CDR3, is DSGVTQTPKHLITATGQRVTLRCSPRSGDLSVYWYQQSLDQGLQFLIQYYNGEERAKGNILERFSAQQFPDLHSELNLSSLELGDSALYFCASSPLESSYNEQFFGPGTRLTVL.

The chain recombines TRBV7-3 with TRBJ2-2, with a tentative D call TRBD1 (5 bases). Germline CDR1 and CDR2: SGHTA and FQGTGA. The V gene lost 0 bases and the J gene lost 5 bases, with 7 bases spanning the gap. CDR3 length: 14 amino acids. The DNA of the CDR3 is TGTGCCAGCAGCTTAACTTCAGGGACCGGGGAGCTGTTTTTT. This translates into CASSLTSGTGELFF.

This clone turned up a few times. Written as DNA, the CDR3 is TGTGCCAGCAGCAAAGAAGGACAGGACGAAAAACTGTTTTTT. Protein product: CASSKEGQDEKLFF. The chain carries TRBV21-1 and TRBJ1-4; the D segment call TRBD1 is taken from the table without a DNA check. TRBV21-1 is an annotated pseudogene. The CDR3 extends over 14 amino acids.

The V gene is TRBV2, the J gene TRBJ2-7; the D gene is possibly TRBD2 (6 bases). Trimming took 4 bases from V and 9 from J, leaving 7 bases between them. CDR3 length equals 10 residues. Germline loops: CDR1 SNHLY, CDR2 FYNNEI. CDR3 nucleotide sequence: TGTGCCAGCAGTGCCGGGAGGCAGTACTTC. Protein: CASSAGRQYF.